This TCR beta chain came from a study of T cell changes during pregnancy in multiple sclerosis. This CDR3 spans 15 amino acids. The V gene's germline CDR1 is SGHDT and CDR2 YYEEEE. Between the trimmed V and J ends, which lost 1 base and 4 bases, there was a span of 14 bases. Generated by immunoSEQ multiplex PCR, the TCRdb table keeps only in-frame clones and is missing some. The profile shows just under 50,000 clones, 91% of them singletons. The clonotype originates from a female donor with multiple sclerosis, enrolled in a pregnancy study. The V and J genes are TRBV5-6 and TRBJ1-1; maybe TRBD1 (6 bases). Sample: CD8+ T cells from peripheral blood mononuclear cells, taken after pregnancy. For the CDR3, the DNA is TGTGCCAGCAGCTTGTTCTACAGGGAGAGCACTGAAGCTTTCTTT. Protein product: CASSLFYRESTEAFF.